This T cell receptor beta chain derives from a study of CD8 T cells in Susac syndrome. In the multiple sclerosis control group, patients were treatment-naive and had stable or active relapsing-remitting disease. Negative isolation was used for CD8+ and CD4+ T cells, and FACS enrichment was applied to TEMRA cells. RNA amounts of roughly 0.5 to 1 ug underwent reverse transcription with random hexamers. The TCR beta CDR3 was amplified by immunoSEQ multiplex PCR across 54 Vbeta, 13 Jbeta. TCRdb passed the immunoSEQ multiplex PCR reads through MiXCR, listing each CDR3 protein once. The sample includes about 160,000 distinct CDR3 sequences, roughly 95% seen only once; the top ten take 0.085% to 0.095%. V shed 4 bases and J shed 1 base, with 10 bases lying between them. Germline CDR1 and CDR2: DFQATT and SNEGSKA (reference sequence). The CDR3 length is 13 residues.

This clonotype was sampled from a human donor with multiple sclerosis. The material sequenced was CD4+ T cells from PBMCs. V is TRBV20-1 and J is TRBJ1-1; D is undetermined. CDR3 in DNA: TGCAGTGCTAAGACCCCGGAGAACACTGAAGCTTTCTTT. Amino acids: CSAKTPENTEAFF.